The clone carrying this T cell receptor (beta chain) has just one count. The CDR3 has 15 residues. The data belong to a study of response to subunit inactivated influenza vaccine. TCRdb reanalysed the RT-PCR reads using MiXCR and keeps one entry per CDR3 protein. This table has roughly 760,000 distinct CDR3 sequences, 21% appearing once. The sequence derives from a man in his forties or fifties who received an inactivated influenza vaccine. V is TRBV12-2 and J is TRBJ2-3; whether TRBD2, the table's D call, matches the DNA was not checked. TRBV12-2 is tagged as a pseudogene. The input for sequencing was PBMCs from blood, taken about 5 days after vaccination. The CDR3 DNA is TGTGCAAGTCGCTTGCCGGGACTCCTCGCCGAGACGCAGTATTTT. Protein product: CASRLPGLLAETQYF.